Listed below are T cell receptor beta chains from one sample, sequenced in a study of beta chain features in type 1 diabetes. Profiled with immunoSEQ multiplex PCR; TCRdb holds only in-frame clones, not every one. The table lists around 260,000 clones, about a fifth of them singletons. Sequencing used naive CD4+ T cells from blood. The receptors derive from a woman between 40 and 50 years old with type 1 diabetes. Each CDR3 is given without its conserved first and last residue. Fields, in order: CDR3 protein, D gene, J gene, V gene. The D gene is left open where the match is weak.

ASSTGARKTQY	TRBD1	TRBJ2-5	TRBV11-1
ASSNRGVTDSPLH	TRBD1	TRBJ1-6	TRBV6-1
ASSPSVAVGDTQY	NA	TRBJ2-3	TRBV7-3
ASWGQGMNTEAF	NA	TRBJ1-1	TRBV18
ASSLAGAGSYEQY	NA	TRBJ2-7	TRBV5-1
ASSFPGTGGHEQY	TRBD1	TRBJ2-7	TRBV5-4
ASSTRDRGRGDEQY	TRBD1	TRBJ2-7	TRBV7-2
SVAETGQNSPLH	TRBD1	TRBJ1-6	TRBV29-1
ASSLGQGHREAF	NA	TRBJ1-1	TRBV7-2
ASSSLVATNEKLF	NA	TRBJ1-4	TRBV7-2
ASSPASLNEQF	NA	TRBJ2-1	TRBV5-1
ASSQDMFGVAGDYEQY	NA	TRBJ2-7	TRBV4-3
ASSYPSGSGANVLT	NA	TRBJ2-6	TRBV5-4
ASSERAYEQY	NA	TRBJ2-7	TRBV2
ASVRQGTQQPQH	TRBD1	TRBJ1-5	TRBV19
ASSPTGSSGANVLT	NA	TRBJ2-6	TRBV18
ASSLTRTDYGYT	NA	TRBJ1-2	TRBV7-3
ASSLGFGTYEQY	NA	TRBJ2-7	TRBV7-2
ASSVGGTEVGEQF	TRBD2	TRBJ2-1	TRBV9
AWFREGLNTGELF	TRBD2	TRBJ2-2	TRBV30
ASSQDRGNQPQH	TRBD1	TRBJ1-5	TRBV4-3
ASSLARGEAF	NA	TRBJ1-1	TRBV7-9
ASSFTGAGEAF	TRBD1	TRBJ1-1	TRBV5-4